The next 21 T cell receptor beta chains were all read from a single sample in a study of blood T cell repertoires in COVID-19. TCRdb's table, derived via immunoSEQ multiplex PCR, lists solely in-frame clones and lacks some. Of over 200,000 clones listed, more than 75% are singletons. Input material: peripheral blood. These receptors were obtained from a woman aged 30 to 39 who had recovered from COVID-19.

In nucleotides, the CDR3 is TGTGCCAGCGCCGAGACAACTAACTATGGCTACACCTTC. Protein sequence: CASAETTNYGYTF. The chain has TRBV6-5 and TRBJ1-2; D gene ambiguous. The CDR3 sequence is 13 residues long. Germline V gene data show CDR1 as MNHEY and CDR2 as SVGAGI. The V end lost 8 bases, the J end lost 0 bases, and 10 bases lay between the germline ends.

The chain recombines TRBV19 with TRBJ1-2; 7 bases are a match to TRBD1. V was clipped by 6 bases and J by 4 bases; unmatched bases: 8. The CDR3 sequence is 14 residues long. The germline gives CDR1 LNHDA, CDR2 SQIVND (reference sequence). The CDR3 sequence: CASSPRDSIYGYTF. The CDR3 DNA reads as TGTGCCAGTAGCCCGAGGGACAGTATCTATGGCTACACCTTC.

The V call is TRBV5-6, the J call TRBJ2-6, with D perhaps TRBD1 (5 bases). The CDR3 contains 14 residues. V was clipped by 4 bases and J by 4 bases, with 9 bases between them. The germline gives CDR1 SGHDT, CDR2 YYEEEE. The CDR3 protein is CASSLGVGANVLTF. CDR3 in DNA: TGTGCCAGCAGCCTAGGGGTCGGGGCCAACGTCCTGACTTTC.

This chain connects TRBV7-6 to TRBJ2-3; 8 bases are shared with TRBD2. In germline, CDR1 is SGHVS, CDR2 FNYEAQ. The CDR3 extends over 14 amino acids. V lost 5 bases to trimming and J lost 5 bases; unmatched junction nucleotides: 6. CDR3 residues: CASSASGGRDTQYF. CDR3 DNA: TGTGCCAGCAGCGCGTCGGGGGGGAGAGATACGCAGTATTTT.

V and J are TRBV5-1 and TRBJ1-2; D might be TRBD1 (6 bases). Trimming cost V 3 bases and J 0 bases, with 9 bases left between them. The CDR3 sequence is 14 residues long. Germline V gives CDR1 SGHRS, CDR2 YFSETQ. The CDR3 DNA reads TGCGCCAGCAGCTCGGACAGCACTAACTATGGCTACACCTTC. Residues: CASSSDSTNYGYTF.

This clone was counted once. The V and J genes are TRBV2 and TRBJ1-6; TRBD1 is a possible D gene (5 bases). The CDR3 length is 13 residues. Trimming removed 8 bases from V and 6 bases from J, with 11 bases in between. CDR1 and CDR2 (germline): SNHLY, FYNNEI. For the CDR3, the DNA is TGTGCCAGCCTCAGGGTCAGTAATTCACCCCTCCACTTT. Its protein is CASLRVSNSPLHF.

The chain uses TRBV2 and TRBJ2-1; 7 positions agree with TRBD2. Germline CDR1 is SNHLY and CDR2 is FYNNEI. V was clipped by 4 bases and J by 5 bases; unmatched bases: 5. The CDR3 is made up of 14 amino acids. DNA of the CDR3: TGTGCCAGCAGTGTTGGCGGGGGTCACAATGAGCAGTTCTTC. Its protein product is CASSVGGGHNEQFF.

This rearrangement joins TRBV7-9 to TRBJ2-3, with 9 bases fitting TRBD2. V lost 4 bases, J lost 11 bases, and 16 bases stayed unmatched. Germline loops: CDR1 SEHNR, CDR2 FQNEAQ (reference sequence). This CDR3 is 16 amino acids long. The CDR3 here is CASSYPKRGAPHGQYF. The DNA for the CDR3 is TGTGCCAGCAGCTACCCCAAGCGGGGGGCCCCCCATGGGCAGTATTTT.

This clone has only a few counts. The V gene is TRBV2, the J gene TRBJ1-1; 8 bases line up with TRBD1. The J segment lost 1 base and the V segment lost 3 bases, leaving 1 base of the junction unmatched. This CDR3 contains 14 residues. Germline values: CDR1 SNHLY, CDR2 FYNNEI. The CDR3 protein is CASSEQGANTEAFF. In nucleotides, the CDR3 is TGTGCCAGCAGTGAGCAGGGGGCGAACACTGAAGCTTTCTTT.

The CDR3: CASSSVTGARYF. CDR3 coding DNA: TGTGCCAGCAGTTCCGTAACTGGGGCGAGGTACTTC. The rearrangement uses TRBV6-5 and TRBJ2-7, with TRBD1 as a possible D gene (5 bases). This CDR3 is 12 amino acids long. V lost 4 bases and J lost 12, with 16 bases in between. Germline V gene sequence: CDR1 MNHEY, CDR2 SVGAGI.

The J gene is TRBJ2-7, the V gene TRBV6-2 or TRBV6-3, with D perhaps matching TRBD1 (6 bases). The ends were cut back, 0 bases at V and 1 base at J, with 19 bases in the middle. Germline V gene lookup returns CDR1 MNHEY and CDR2 SVGEGT. This CDR3 comprises 18 residues. Here the CDR3 DNA reads TGTGCCAGCAGTTACTCTCCCCCTCGGGACACCCATTCCTACGAGCAGTACTTC. The encoded protein is CASSYSPPRDTHSYEQYF.

The chain recombines TRBV12-5 with TRBJ1-4; 8 bases line up with TRBD1. The V and J ends lost 2 bases and 6 bases, in that order; junction bases with no gene match: 11. This CDR3 has 17 amino acids. Germline lookup yields CDR1 LGHNT and CDR2 FRNRAP. CDR3: CASGLSPLDRGDEKLFF. In DNA form, the CDR3 reads TGTGCTAGTGGTTTGTCTCCCCTTGACAGGGGCGATGAAAAACTGTTTTTT. The full variable domain, rest sourced from reference TRBV12-5 and TRBJ1-4, is DARVTQTPRHKVTEMGQEVTMRCQPILGHNTVFWYRQTMMQGLELLAYFRNRAPLDDSGMPKDRFSAEMPDATLATLKIQPSEPRDSAVYFCASGLSPLDRGDEKLFFGSGTQLSVL.

V and J are TRBV5-4 and TRBJ2-3; 7 positions match TRBD1. From germline, CDR1 is SGHNT and CDR2 YYREEE (reference sequence). The V gene end was trimmed by 4 bases and the J gene end by 2 bases; junction bases not matched to a gene: 10. There are 16 residues in the CDR3. The CDR3 bases are TGTGCCAGCAGCCCAGGGACAGAATTCTTCACAGATACGCAGTATTTT. Its protein product is CASSPGTEFFTDTQYF.

This clone was seen a single time. This chain joins TRBV5-1 and TRBJ1-2; no clear D. The germline gives CDR1 SGHRS, CDR2 YFSETQ. CDR3 length equals 19 residues. The V and J ends lost 0 bases and 4 bases respectively, with 25 bases between them. Here the CDR3 DNA reads TGCGCCAGCAGCTTGGGCCCCACCTCGGTGCAGGCGAGAGCCTATGGCTACACCTTC. This codes for CASSLGPTSVQARAYGYTF.

The chain has TRBV7-3 and TRBJ2-5, with 10 bases lining up with TRBD1. Per the germline V gene, CDR1 is SGHTA and CDR2 is FQGTGA. This CDR3 region has 15 residues. V lost 6 bases, J lost 2 bases, and 6 bases stayed unmatched. DNA of the CDR3: TGTGCCAGCAGTCTGACAGGGGGCCTTCAAGAGACCCAGTACTTC. It codes for CASSLTGGLQETQYF.

The V and J genes are TRBV13 and TRBJ2-3, with D uncertain. With 0 bases removed from V and 2 bases from J, the gap between germline ends came to 12 bases. CDR1 and CDR2 from the germline V gene are PRHDT and FYEKMQ (reference sequence). The CDR3 runs to 16 residues. The CDR3 loop reads CASSLGVSSFTDTQYF. As DNA, the CDR3 is TGTGCCAGCAGCTTAGGGGTGTCGAGTTTCACAGATACGCAGTATTTT.

The chain has TRBV9 and TRBJ1-2, with a tentative D call TRBD1 (5 bases). Deletions cut 1 base from V and 4 bases from J, with 14 bases between. CDR3 length: 15 residues. CDR1 is SGDLS and CDR2 is YYNGEE in the germline V gene. The CDR3 region is CASSVWGTESYGYTF. The CDR3 DNA follows: TGTGCCAGCAGCGTATGGGGCACAGAATCCTATGGCTACACCTTC.

This chain's CDR3 is CASSPQLAGGRNEQFF. CDR3 nucleotide sequence: TGTGCCAGCAGCCCCCAACTAGCGGGGGGGCGCAATGAGCAGTTCTTC. The V and J genes are TRBV5-6 and TRBJ2-1; 13 bases line up with TRBD2. J gave up 6 bases and V 4 bases, and 7 bases lay outside the gene matches. CDR1 and CDR2 from the germline V gene are SGHDT and YYEEEE. The CDR3 contains 16 residues.

This clone was found many times. The same CDR3 arises from other DNA sequences in this sample as well. This chain links TRBV5-1 with TRBJ1-4; D gene ambiguous. The V end lost 0 bases, the J end lost 0 bases, and 6 bases lay between the germline ends. The germline gives CDR1 SGHRS, CDR2 YFSETQ. There are 15 residues in the CDR3. The CDR3 bases are TGCGCCAGCAGCTTGGAGGGAGCAACTAATGAAAAACTGTTTTTT. It translates to CASSLEGATNEKLFF.

The chain combines TRBV5-1 with TRBJ2-2; the D is unclear. The germline CDR1 and CDR2 sequences are SGHRS and YFSETQ. V shed 0 bases and J shed 8 bases, with 14 bases lying between them. This CDR3 is 15 amino acids long. The CDR3 loop reads CASSLEVVPGGELFF. CDR3 bases: TGCGCCAGCAGCTTGGAGGTGGTGCCAGGAGGGGAGCTGTTTTTT.

The J gene is TRBJ1-1, the V gene TRBV1; the D segment call TRBD1 is taken from the table without a DNA check. TRBV1 is reported as a pseudogene. The CDR3 sequence is 13 residues long. The CDR3 DNA reads as TGCACCAAACTCCGGACAGTGAACACTGAAGCTTTCTTT. This sequence encodes CTKLRTVNTEAFF.